The rows below give T cell receptor beta chains drawn from one sample of a study of cytomegalovirus exposure and HLA in healthy donors. Assay: immunoSEQ multiplex PCR; the TCRdb copy retains only in-frame clones and omits some. The sample consists of approximately 170,000 clones, approximately 62% of them appearing once. Sequencing was carried out using PBMCs. These receptors came from a man aged 45-65 years in good health and CMV-seronegative. The CDR3 runs from the conserved cysteine through the conserved F or W. Each record gives: V gene, J gene, CDR3 protein.

>TRBV5-5|TRBJ2-7
CASSRGPGGNYEQYF
>TRBV25-1|TRBJ1-4
CASSESGAGEKLFF
>TRBV5-1|TRBJ2-5
CASSLDGGALKTQYF
>TRBV6-1|TRBJ2-4
CASTALRGIQYF
>TRBV19|TRBJ2-5
CASSMRGIGQETQYF
>TRBV19|TRBJ2-1
CASSIKRQGGLLYNEQFF
>TRBV9|TRBJ1-6
CASSIQGGNSPLHF
>TRBV16|TRBJ1-1
CASSQNEGGTEAFF
>TRBV21-1|TRBJ1-2
CASSKGEQGAPDHGYTF
>TRBV10-3|TRBJ1-4
CAISEWGQGNEKLFF
>TRBV6-5|TRBJ1-2
CASQDRDRINYGYTF
>TRBV10-3|TRBJ1-1
CAISELANTEAFF
>TRBV5-6|TRBJ2-1
CASSGAGTSGYNEQFF
>TRBV19|TRBJ1-6
CASSISAFGGSPLHF
>TRBV5-1|TRBJ2-2
CASSPEGQGMNTGELFF
>TRBV6-1|TRBJ1-1
CASSEEQGNTEAFF
>TRBV27|TRBJ1-5
CASSLQGVDQPQHF
>TRBV7-3|TRBJ2-3
CASSPLTGASPTDTQYF
>TRBV28|TRBJ1-1
CASKAVGNTEAFF
>TRBV14|TRBJ2-3
CASSQGQGYTDTQYF
>TRBV7-6|TRBJ1-2
CASSLGSRGKGYTF
>TRBV19|TRBJ1-3
CASTLGPMTGAGNTIYF
>TRBV10-3|TRBJ2-3
CAISAPTSGGGTDTQYF
>TRBV5-1|TRBJ2-1
CASSLVAGGTYNEQFF
>TRBV7-8|TRBJ1-2
CASSWGQGGVVGYTF
>TRBV10-3|TRBJ2-3
CAISESPTTMQGPTDTQYF
>TRBV4-3|TRBJ2-1
CASSQGLLERYSEQFF
>TRBV15|TRBJ2-7
CATSTGGGSPYEQYF
>TRBV25-1|NA
CASSFSYEQYF
>TRBV28|TRBJ1-1
CASSRPGASTEAFF
>TRBV2|TRBJ1-3
CASQGQGNGNAIYF
>TRBV5-4|TRBJ1-4
CATRDTPNEKLFF
>TRBV5-1|TRBJ2-1
CASSPVSVGGNEQFF
>TRBV5-1|TRBJ2-5
CASSLGEAGVRETQYF
>TRBV7-9|TRBJ1-2
CASSSGTEDYGYTF
>TRBV4-2|TRBJ2-3
CASSRWSGSGAPSTDTQYF